The sequence of this T cell receptor beta chain was determined in a study of T cells in Graves' hyperthyroidism and ophthalmopathy. General study points: A model using 13 V-J features told ophthalmopathy apart from stable hyperthyroidism.

This clonotype has more than one count but fewer than ten. Antigen: not known. It was RNA transcripts that yielded the amplified TCR beta CDR3 regions. HTBI primers drove first-round RT-PCR of the TCR CDR3. A single record per CDR3 protein comes from TCRdb applying MiXCR to the multiplex PCR reads. The data contain 250,000 to 300,000 distinct CDR3 sequences, 15% to 20% of them singletons. The CDR3 spans 15 residues. The V and J ends lost 6 bases and 4 bases respectively, with 16 bases between them. The germline V gene encodes CDR1 LGHDT and CDR2 YNNKEL (reference sequence). Sequencing input: blood. The receptor was isolated from a man aged 45-65 years with Graves' ophthalmopathy. This chain joins TRBV3-1 and TRBJ2-1, with D uncertain. CDR3 sequence reads: CASSPGWGFYNEQFF. The CDR3 nucleotides are TGTGCCAGCAGTCCCGGTTGGGGTTTTTACAATGAGCAGTTCTTC.